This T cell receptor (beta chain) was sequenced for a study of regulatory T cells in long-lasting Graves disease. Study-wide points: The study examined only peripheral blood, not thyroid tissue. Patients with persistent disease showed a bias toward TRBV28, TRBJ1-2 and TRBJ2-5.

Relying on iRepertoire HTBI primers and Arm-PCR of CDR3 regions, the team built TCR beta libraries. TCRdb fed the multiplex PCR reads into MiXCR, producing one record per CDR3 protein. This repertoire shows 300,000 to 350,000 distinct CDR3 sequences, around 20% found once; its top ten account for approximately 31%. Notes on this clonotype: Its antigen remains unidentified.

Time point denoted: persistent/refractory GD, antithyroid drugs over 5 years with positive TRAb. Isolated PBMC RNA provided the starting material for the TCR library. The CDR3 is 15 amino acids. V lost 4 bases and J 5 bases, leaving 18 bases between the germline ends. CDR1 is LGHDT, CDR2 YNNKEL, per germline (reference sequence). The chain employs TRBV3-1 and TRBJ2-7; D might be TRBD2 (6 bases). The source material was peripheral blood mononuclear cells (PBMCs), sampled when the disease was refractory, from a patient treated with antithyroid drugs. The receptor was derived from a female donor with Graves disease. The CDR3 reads CASSRPGTHGHEQYF. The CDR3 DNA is TGTGCCAGCAGCCGTCCCGGGACTCACGGACACGAGCAGTACTTC.